This entry lists 25 T cell receptor beta chains sequenced from one sample in a study of Graves' ophthalmopathy and Graves' hyperthyroidism. As the template, RNA transcripts were used to amplify TCR beta CDR3 regions. HTBI primers were used in a first-round RT-PCR, which preceded a second-round multiplex PCR. TCRdb independently ran MiXCR on the multiplex PCR reads; one entry per CDR3 protein. The table lists 400,000 to 500,000 distinct CDR3 sequences, around a fifth of them singletons, with under 3.5% in the top ten. The specimen sequenced was peripheral blood. The receptors shown here come from a woman aged 18 to 35 with stable Graves' hyperthyroidism.

The rearrangement joins TRBV5-1 to TRBJ2-1; 9 bases are shared with TRBD1. The V gene's germline CDR1 is SGHRS and CDR2 YFSETQ. This CDR3 contains 15 residues. V lost 4 bases, J lost 10 bases, and 12 bases stayed unmatched. CDR3 DNA: TGCGCCAGCAGCCTTGCGGGACAGGGAATAGACGAGCAGTTCTTC. It codes for CASSLAGQGIDEQFF. Together with reference TRBV5-1 and TRBJ2-1, the CDR3 gives the full variable domain: KAGVTQTPRYLIKTRGQQVTLSCSPISGHRSVSWYQQTPGQGLQFLFEYFSETQRNKGNFPGRFSGRQFSNSRSEMNVSTLELGDSALYLCASSLAGQGIDEQFFGPGTRLTVL.

The sample holds many counts of this clonotype. The chain carries TRBV30 and TRBJ2-5; 11 bases are a match to TRBD2. Germline trimming cut 3 bases from V and 5 bases from J; bases unmatched to any gene: 8. The CDR3 is 15 amino acids. CDR1 GTSNPN and CDR2 SVGIG come from the germline V gene (reference sequence). Here the CDR3 DNA reads TGTGCCTGGAGCGGGGGACTAGCGGCTATGGAGACCCAGTACTTC. Amino acid sequence: CAWSGGLAAMETQYF.

The rearrangement links TRBV24-1 to TRBJ2-2, with TRBD1 matching over 7 bases. Germline V gene data show CDR1 as KGHDR and CDR2 as SFDVKD. V was pared by 0 bases and J by 7 bases, with 10 bases of the junction left unmatched. The CDR3 contains 17 residues. In DNA, the CDR3 is TGTGCCACCAGTGATTTGCGAACAGGGGCCCTCGTCGGGGAGCTGTTTTTT. It translates to CATSDLRTGALVGELFF.

This clonotype was seen repeatedly, ten times or more. V gene TRBV7-2 combines with J gene TRBJ2-5; 12 bases agree with TRBD2. The germline gives CDR1 SGHTA, CDR2 FQGNSA. The CDR3 is made up of 18 amino acids. V was clipped by 2 bases and J by 5 bases; unmatched bases: 12. The CDR3 DNA reads TGTGCCAGCAGCTTAACCGGGACTAGCGGGCCCACACGCGAGACCCAGTACTTC. Its translation is CASSLTGTSGPTRETQYF.

This rearrangement joins TRBV27 to TRBJ2-7; 12 bases match TRBD1. The germline CDR1 and CDR2 sequences are MNHEY and SMNVEV (reference sequence). The CDR3 extends over 17 amino acids. The V and J ends lost 3 bases and 3 bases, in that order; junction bases with no gene match: 9. This CDR3 is CASSLGTGGAYHYEQYF. The DNA of the CDR3 is TGTGCCAGCAGTTTGGGGACAGGGGGCGCATACCACTACGAGCAGTACTTC.

In its sample, this clonotype was seen once. A read error is possible here, since a much larger clone lies one base away. This sequence joins TRBV29-1 and TRBJ1-1; D is perhaps TRBD1 (6 bases). Germline V gives CDR1 SQVTM, CDR2 ANQGSEA. The CDR3 is made up of 12 amino acids. The CDR3 DNA sequence: TGCAGCGTCCGGACAGTAAGAACTGAAGCTTGCTTT. It yields the protein CSVRTVRTEACF.

This clonotype showed up many times. The chain has TRBV6-1 and TRBJ2-7, with 9 bases fitting TRBD1. Germline CDR1 is MNHNS and CDR2 is SASEGT. Trimming at V came to 5 bases and at J to 4 bases, leaving 6 bases not matched to a gene. The CDR3 totals 14 residues. The CDR3 nucleotides read TGTGCCAGCAGTAGGGACAGGGCAATTTACGAGCAGTACTTC. Amino acids: CASSRDRAIYEQYF.

This clonotype has a count of ten or more. The V gene is TRBV7-2, the J gene TRBJ1-2; D ambiguous. The germline V gene encodes CDR1 SGHTA and CDR2 FQGNSA. This CDR3 is built from 15 residues. Trimming left V 1 base short and J 0 bases short, with 9 bases between. CDR3 in amino acids: CASSLDSGANYGYTF. The CDR3 DNA reads as TGTGCCAGCAGCTTAGACAGTGGTGCTAACTATGGCTACACCTTC. Filled out from reference TRBV7-2 and TRBJ1-2, the complete variable domain reads GAGVSQSPSNKVTEKGKDVELRCDPISGHTALYWYRQSLGQGLEFLIYFQGNSAPDKSGLPSDRFSAERTGGSVSTLTIQRTQQEDSAVYLCASSLDSGANYGYTFGSGTRLTVV.

Comments on this clonotype: The junction and the germline gene differ at one end; a read error may be behind it. The V gene is TRBV30, the J gene TRBJ1-1; 7 bases line up with TRBD1. Germline CDR1 reads GTSNPN; CDR2 reads SVGIG (reference sequence). This CDR3 has 13 amino acids. The CDR3 sequence is CAWIDRDYTEAFF. The CDR3 DNA sequence: TGTGCCTGGATCGACAGGGATTACACTGAAGCGTTCTTT.

This clonotype came up many times. A read error is possible here, since a much larger clone lies one base away. The chain is built from TRBV12-3 or TRBV12-4 and TRBJ1-1; possibly TRBD1 for D (6 bases). V lost 5 bases and J lost 0, with 10 bases in between. This CDR3 is 14 amino acids long. The CDR3 spells CASSQTGVNTEAFF. CDR3 in DNA: TGTGCCAGCAGTCAGACAGGTGTGAACACTGAAGCTTTCTTT.

The gene calls are TRBV30 and TRBJ1-6; maybe TRBD1 (5 bases). Trimming cost V 3 bases and J 5 bases, with 5 bases left between them. This CDR3 region has 12 residues. CDR1 is GTSNPN and CDR2 is SVGIG in the germline V gene (reference sequence). For the CDR3, the DNA is TGTGCCTGGAGCAGGGATAATTCACCCCTCCACTTT. This encodes CAWSRDNSPLHF.

CDR3 nucleotide sequence: TGCAGTGCTAGACAGGGAGGTGGCAATCAGCCCCAGCATTTT. Translating gives CSARQGGGNQPQHF. The chain combines TRBV20-1 with TRBJ1-5; TRBD1 might be the D (5 bases). CDR3 length equals 14 residues. The germline V gene encodes CDR1 DFQATT and CDR2 SNEGSKA (reference sequence). Trimming cost V 2 bases and J 2 bases, with 10 bases left between them.

V and J are TRBV4-1 and TRBJ2-7, with D tentatively TRBD1 (8 bases). In germline, CDR1 is MGHRA, CDR2 YSYEKL. Trimming took 4 bases from V and 3 from J, leaving 19 bases between them. The length of the CDR3 is 16 residues. CDR3 nucleotides: TGCGCCAGCAGCCGAAGCGGGACAGGCCTAGGCTACGAGCAGTACGTC. Protein product: CASSRSGTGLGYEQYV.

Ten or more counts support this clonotype. The chain combines TRBV7-2 with TRBJ2-7; 7 nucleotides line up with TRBD1. The junction had 7 bases not matched to a gene; V was cut back by 3 bases and J by 5 bases. CDR1 is SGHTA, CDR2 FQGNSA, per germline. The CDR3 loop spans 14 amino acids. The CDR3 DNA reads as TGTGCCAGCAGCTTCAAGGGGGCCTACGACGAGCAGTACTTC. Its protein product is CASSFKGAYDEQYF.

This clonotype was seen ten or more times. This sequence joins TRBV2 and TRBJ1-5, with D uncertain. Trimming cost V 8 bases and J 3 bases, with 11 bases left between them. The CDR3 loop spans 13 amino acids. In germline, CDR1 is SNHLY, CDR2 FYNNEI. The CDR3 region is CASSEGLNQPQHF. The CDR3 DNA follows: TGTGCCAGCTCGGAAGGGCTCAATCAGCCCCAGCATTTT. Based on the CDR3 plus reference TRBV2 and TRBJ1-5, the full variable domain is EPEVTQTPSHQVTQMGQEVILRCVPISNHLYFYWYRQILGQKVEFLVSFYNNEISEKSEIFDDQFSVERPDGSNFTLKIRSTKLEDSAMYFCASSEGLNQPQHFGDGTRLSIL.

The V call is TRBV3-1, the J call TRBJ1-6, with TRBD1 as a possible D gene (5 bases). Germline V CDR1 and CDR2: LGHDT, YNNKEL (reference sequence). The V gene lost 2 bases and the J gene lost 10 bases, with 9 bases spanning the gap. The CDR3 extends over 13 amino acids. The DNA for the CDR3 is TGTGCCAGCAGCCAAACACGACAGTCACCCCTCCACTTT. Its translation: CASSQTRQSPLHF.

The rearrangement links TRBV18 to TRBJ1-2, with D possibly TRBD1 on 5 matching bases. Germline CDR1 KGHSH, CDR2 LQKENI. The CDR3 is made up of 15 amino acids. The ends were cut back, 3 bases at V and 8 bases at J, with 19 bases in the middle. The CDR3 region has the DNA TGTGCCAGCTCACCCGCAATTAGACGAGGGGACGGCTACACCTTC. Protein product: CASSPAIRRGDGYTF.

This clonotype was observed at least ten times. The genes are TRBV28 and TRBJ2-7, with 8 bases fitting TRBD2. Unmatched junction bases numbered 13, after V lost 6 bases and J lost 0 bases. The CDR3 spans 17 residues. Germline CDR1 reads MDHEN; CDR2 reads SYDVKM. This chain's CDR3 is CASSTSKVAGSSYEQYF. Here the CDR3 DNA reads TGTGCCAGCAGCACCAGCAAGGTAGCGGGAAGCTCCTACGAGCAGTACTTC.

This clonotype showed up many times. J is TRBJ2-7 and V is TRBV7-2, with D uncertain. Trimming removed 0 bases at V and 3 bases at J, with 6 bases between. CDR3 length: 13 residues. Germline CDR1 is SGHTA and CDR2 is FQGNSA. The CDR3 region has the DNA TGTGCCAGCAGCTTAGCGCTGAGCTACGAGCAGTACTTC. This gives the protein CASSLALSYEQYF.

At least ten counts were recorded for this clonotype. V usage is TRBV29-1 and J usage is TRBJ2-7, with D perhaps matching TRBD1 or TRBD2 (5 bases each). CDR1 SQVTM and CDR2 ANQGSEA come from the germline V gene. The CDR3 is 13 residues long. Deletions cut 4 bases from V and 1 base from J, with 11 bases between. CDR3 sequence reads: CSVVWGPSYEQYF. CDR3 sequence (DNA): TGCAGCGTTGTATGGGGACCTTCCTACGAGCAGTACTTC.

This clonotype has ten or more counts. A much larger clone lies one base from this, so it may be a read error. The CDR3 does not end in the conserved phenylalanine or tryptophan, so this is likely a read error. The chain employs TRBV12-3 or TRBV12-4 and TRBJ1-3; D gene ambiguous. The CDR3 is made up of 12 amino acids. V was clipped by 6 bases and J by 3 bases, with 6 bases between them. The CDR3 region has the DNA TGTGCCAGCAGCGGGTATGGAAACACCATATATTCT. Amino acid sequence: CASSGYGNTIYS.

This clonotype was recorded at least ten times. The chain employs TRBV5-1 and TRBJ2-5; D might be TRBD2 (5 bases). Trimming pared 2 bases from V and 4 bases from J, leaving 6 bases between. The length of the CDR3 is 12 residues. CDR1 is SGHRS and CDR2 is YFSETQ in the germline V gene. The CDR3 bases are TGCGCCAGCAGCTTTAGCGTAGAGACCCAGTACTTC. It encodes CASSFSVETQYF.

This clonotype was picked up many times. The gene calls are TRBV7-3 and TRBJ2-6; perhaps D is TRBD1 or TRBD2 (5 bases each). The length of the CDR3 is 18 residues. Trimming cost V 5 bases and J 2 bases, with 19 bases left between them. Germline V gene lookup returns CDR1 SGHTA and CDR2 FQGTGA. The DNA for the CDR3 is TGTGCCAGCAGCCGATCCGGGACCCCAACGCCTGGGGCCAACGTCCTGACTTTC. The encoded protein is CASSRSGTPTPGANVLTF. Based on the CDR3 plus reference TRBV7-3 and TRBJ2-6, the full variable domain is GAGVSQTPSNKVTEKGKYVELRCDPISGHTALYWYRQSLGQGPEFLIYFQGTGAADDSGLPNDRFFAVRPEGSVSTLKIQRTERGDSAVYLCASSRSGTPTPGANVLTFGAGSRLTVL.

This clonotype has ten or more counts. This chain connects TRBV12-3 or TRBV12-4 to TRBJ1-1; D remains unclear. This CDR3 has 13 amino acids. V lost 3 bases, J lost 0 bases, and 5 bases lay in between. CDR3 in DNA: TGTGCCAGCAGTTTGTCGATGAACACTGAAGCTTTCTTT. Translation: CASSLSMNTEAFF.

The V gene is TRBV5-1, the J gene TRBJ1-6, with 7 bases matching TRBD1. Germline CDR1 and CDR2: SGHRS and YFSETQ. After removal of 4 bases from V and 2 bases from J, the junction contained 6 bases not matched to a gene. The CDR3 has 16 amino acids. CDR3: CASSQQGTTYNSPLHF. DNA for the CDR3: TGCGCCAGCAGCCAACAGGGGACCACCTATAATTCACCCCTCCACTTT. The whole variable domain, remainder taken from reference TRBV5-1 and TRBJ1-6, is KAGVTQTPRYLIKTRGQQVTLSCSPISGHRSVSWYQQTPGQGLQFLFEYFSETQRNKGNFPGRFSGRQFSNSRSEMNVSTLELGDSALYLCASSQQGTTYNSPLHFGNGTRLTVT.